This TCR beta chain was captured by sequencing in a study of regulatory T cells in long-lasting Graves disease. Relying on iRepertoire HTBI primers and Arm-PCR of CDR3 regions, the team built TCR beta libraries. TCRdb passed the multiplex PCR reads through MiXCR, listing each CDR3 protein once. The sample carries approximately 540,000 distinct CDR3 sequences, around 12% recorded once. Germline loops: CDR1 DFQATT, CDR2 SNEGSKA (reference sequence). J gave up 4 bases and V 5 bases, and 8 bases lay outside the gene matches. The CDR3 is 16 amino acids. Sample time point: newly diagnosed GD, antithyroid drugs for less than 3 months. Following extraction of RNA from PBMCs, that RNA was used to make the TCR library. A blood draw put 8 to 10 milliliters of peripheral blood into EDTA tubes. The data were also submitted as part of a second study, on T cells in Graves' hyperthyroidism and ophthalmopathy.

The V call is TRBV20-1, the J call TRBJ2-7; 16 nucleotides agree with TRBD2. The source of this sequence is a woman younger than 45 with Graves disease. Sequencing was performed on peripheral blood mononuclear cells (PBMCs), taken at new diagnosis, from a patient treated with antithyroid drugs. This chain's CDR3 is CSADQAGLAGGYEQYF. The DNA for the CDR3 is TGCAGTGCTGACCAGGCGGGACTAGCGGGAGGGTACGAGCAGTACTTC.